This T cell receptor (beta chain) appears in the sequencing data of a study of T cell changes during pregnancy in multiple sclerosis. Method: immunoSEQ multiplex PCR; TCRdb's copy keeps in-frame clones and lacks some. The table includes some 44,000 clones, more than 80% detected once. Germline V gene sequence: CDR1 SQVTM, CDR2 ANQGSEA. The CDR3 consists of 14 residues. Trimming shortened V by 3 bases and J by 0 bases, and 9 bases separated the two germline ends. The TCR sequence derives from a female donor with multiple sclerosis, enrolled in a pregnancy study. The gene calls are TRBV29-1 and TRBJ2-1; D unresolved. The sample was CD4+ T cells from peripheral blood mononuclear cells, taken before pregnancy. The CDR3 reads CSVESEHSYNEQFF. The CDR3 DNA sequence: TGCAGCGTTGAGTCCGAACACTCCTACAATGAGCAGTTCTTC.